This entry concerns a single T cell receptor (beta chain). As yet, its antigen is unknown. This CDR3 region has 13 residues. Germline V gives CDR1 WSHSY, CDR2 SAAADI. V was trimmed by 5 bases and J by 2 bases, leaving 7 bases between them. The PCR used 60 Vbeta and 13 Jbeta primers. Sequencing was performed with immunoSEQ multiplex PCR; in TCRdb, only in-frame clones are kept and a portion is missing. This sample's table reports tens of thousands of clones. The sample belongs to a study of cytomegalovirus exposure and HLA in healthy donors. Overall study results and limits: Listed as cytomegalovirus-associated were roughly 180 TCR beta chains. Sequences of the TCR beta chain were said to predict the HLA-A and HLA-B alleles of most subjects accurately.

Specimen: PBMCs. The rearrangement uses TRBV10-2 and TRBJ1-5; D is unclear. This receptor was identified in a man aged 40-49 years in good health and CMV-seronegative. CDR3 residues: CASSHGGNQPQHF. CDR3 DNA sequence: TGCGCCAGCAGTCATGGAGGCAATCAGCCCCAGCATTTT.